What follows describes a single T cell receptor (beta chain). Original data processing: Scientists estimated how many nucleated cells there were by amplifying reference gene primers. Some clones are missing from TCRdb's copy, which holds only in-frame ones; the method was immunoSEQ multiplex PCR. The V and J calls and the clone size are those of that table, but D and trimming were determined from the DNA. The data show some 100,000 clones, 70% to 90% seen once. This sample was included in a study of blood T cell repertoires in COVID-19. Study overall: Sites in the United States, Italy and Spain provided acute and convalescent COVID-19 samples. The cDNA or gDNA used as material had been derived from T cells, B-cell-depleted T cells, or PBMCs.

V was cut by 5 bases and J by 5 bases, with 10 bases left in between. Germline V gene sequence: CDR1 SNHLY, CDR2 FYNNEI. The CDR3 contains 13 residues. Seattle enrolled patients during active infection and tracked them longitudinally. This chain connects TRBV2 to TRBJ1-5; D remains ambiguous. The sample consisted of peripheral blood. The receptor was isolated from a man aged 45-60 years with COVID-19, enrolled during active disease. This CDR3 is CASSRETDQPQHF. As DNA, the CDR3 is TGTGCCAGCAGTAGGGAGACGGATCAGCCCCAGCATTTT.